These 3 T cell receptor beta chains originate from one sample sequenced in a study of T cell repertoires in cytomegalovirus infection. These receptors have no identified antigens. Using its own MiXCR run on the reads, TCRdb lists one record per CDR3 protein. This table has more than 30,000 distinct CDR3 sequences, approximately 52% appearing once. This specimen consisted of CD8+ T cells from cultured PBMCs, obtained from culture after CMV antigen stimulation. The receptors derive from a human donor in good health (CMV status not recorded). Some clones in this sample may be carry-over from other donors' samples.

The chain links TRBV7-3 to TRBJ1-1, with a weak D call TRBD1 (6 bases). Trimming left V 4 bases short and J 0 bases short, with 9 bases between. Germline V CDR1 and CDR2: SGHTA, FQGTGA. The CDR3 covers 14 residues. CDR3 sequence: CASSSWTVNTEAFF. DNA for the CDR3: TGTGCCAGCAGCTCATGGACAGTGAACACTGAAGCTTTCTTT.

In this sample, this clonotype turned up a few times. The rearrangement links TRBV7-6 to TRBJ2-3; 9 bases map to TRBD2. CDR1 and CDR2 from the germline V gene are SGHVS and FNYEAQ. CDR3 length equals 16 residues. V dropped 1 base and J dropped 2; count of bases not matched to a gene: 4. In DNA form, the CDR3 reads TGTGCCAGCAGCTTAGAGGCTAGCGGGAACACAGATACGCAGTATTTT. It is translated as CASSLEASGNTDTQYF.

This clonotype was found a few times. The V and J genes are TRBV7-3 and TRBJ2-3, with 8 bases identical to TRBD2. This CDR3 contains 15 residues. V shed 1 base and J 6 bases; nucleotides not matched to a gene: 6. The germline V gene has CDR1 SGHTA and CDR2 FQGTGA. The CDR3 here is CASSLRRGAGDTQYF. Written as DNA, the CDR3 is TGTGCCAGCAGCTTAAGGCGGGGGGCCGGGGATACGCAGTATTTT.